The T cell receptor (beta chain) under discussion was sequenced for a study of blood T cell repertoires in COVID-19. Study details: COVID-19 samples from acute and convalescent phases originated in the United States, Italy and Spain. Nucleic acid was either cDNA or gDNA, and it came from T cells, B-cell-depleted T cells, or PBMCs.

In the original workflow: Quantification of nucleated cells was approximated via reference gene primer amplification. Sequencing was performed with immunoSEQ multiplex PCR; in TCRdb, only in-frame clones are kept and a portion is missing. That table is the source of V, J and clone size, and D and trimming were worked out from the DNA. The table lists 250,000 to 350,000 clones, roughly 90% of them singletons. In germline, CDR1 is SGHRS, CDR2 YFSETQ. The CDR3 extends over 13 amino acids. The V gene lost 1 base and the J gene lost 3 bases, with 7 bases spanning the gap. Sample: peripheral blood. V gene TRBV5-1 combines with J gene TRBJ1-1; D is undetermined. The source of this sequence is a woman aged 45-59 years with active or convalescent COVID-19. The CDR3 nucleotides are TGCGCCAGCAGCTTGTCTAGTGACACTGAAGCTTTCTTT. Its protein product is CASSLSSDTEAFF.